A single sample gave rise to the 21 T cell receptor beta chains below, sequenced in a study of PD-L1 blockade in urothelial cancer. Time point reported: pretreatment peripheral blood. The assay was immunoSEQ multiplex PCR, and TCRdb's table has in-frame clones only and misses some. The sample gives 70,000 or so clones, about 90% of which show up once; over 4% is in the top ten. This specimen consisted of PBMCs, obtained around atezolizumab (anti-PD-L1) treatment. These receptors were taken from a man in his 70s with urothelial cancer.

This chain's CDR3 is CASSKIRLAGVYNEQFF. CDR3 nucleotide sequence: TGTGCCAGCAGCAAAATACGGTTGGCGGGAGTCTACAATGAGCAGTTCTTC. This rearrangement joins TRBV7-2 to TRBJ2-1; the match to TRBD2 covers 7 bases. Trimming cost V 5 bases and J 3 bases; bases outside gene matches: 13. The CDR3 covers 17 residues. Germline V gene sequence: CDR1 SGHTA, CDR2 FQGNSA.

The chain employs TRBV5-4 and TRBJ1-1, with no clear D. The CDR3 extends over 13 amino acids. The germline CDR1 and CDR2 sequences are SGHNT and YYREEE (reference sequence). Trimming cost V 5 bases and J 2 bases, with 10 bases left between them. CDR3 DNA: TGTGCCAGCAGGGGCGCCATCAACACTGAAGCTTTCTTT. Translated, it gives CASRGAINTEAFF.

V and J are TRBV2 and TRBJ1-1, with D unresolved. The germline gives CDR1 SNHLY, CDR2 FYNNEI. This CDR3 comprises 13 residues. V was cut by 3 bases and J by 1 base, with 6 bases left in between. In nucleotides, the CDR3 is TGTGCCAGCAGTGATAGGAGGAACACTGAAGCTTTCTTT. Protein: CASSDRRNTEAFF.

This chain connects TRBV2 to TRBJ2-7, with 11 bases fitting TRBD1. Germline V gene data show CDR1 as SNHLY and CDR2 as FYNNEI. Trimming took 8 bases from V and 4 from J; bases not matched to a gene: 1. The CDR3 is made up of 12 amino acids. The chain's CDR3 is CASGTGGYEQYF. The CDR3 DNA follows: TGTGCCAGCGGGACAGGGGGTTACGAGCAGTACTTC.

This sequence joins TRBV9 and TRBJ2-1; 9 bases line up with TRBD2. V lost 0 bases to trimming and J lost 5 bases; unmatched junction nucleotides: 0. Germline CDR1 and CDR2: SGDLS and YYNGEE. This CDR3 is 14 amino acids long. The DNA of the CDR3 is TGTGCCAGCAGCGTAGGCGGGAGGGACAATGAGCAGTTCTTC. Translating gives CASSVGGRDNEQFF.

J is TRBJ2-1 and V is TRBV5-4; D may be TRBD2 (8 bases). The CDR3 is made up of 15 amino acids. Germline CDR1 reads SGHNT; CDR2 reads YYREEE (reference sequence). V gave up 4 bases and J gave up 2 bases, with 13 bases separating them. CDR3 sequence reads: CASSREGTAYNEQFF. CDR3 nucleotides: TGTGCCAGCAGCCGGGAGGGGACAGCCTACAATGAGCAGTTCTTC.

V is TRBV21-1 and J is TRBJ2-2; the table calls TRBD2, which could not be checked here. TRBV21-1 is a recognized pseudogene. The CDR3 is 14 amino acids. In DNA, the CDR3 is TGTGCCAGCAGCAAACCCGGGGGCACCGGGGAGCTGTTTTTT. Its translation is CASSKPGGTGELFF.

The V gene is TRBV5-8, the J gene TRBJ2-1; 11 bases line up with TRBD2. In germline, CDR1 is SGHTS, CDR2 YDEGEE. The CDR3 covers 17 residues. V dropped 7 bases and J dropped 0; count of bases not matched to a gene: 9. As DNA, the CDR3 is TGTGCCAGCCTTAGACTAGCGGGGTTGAGCTCCTACAATGAGCAGTTCTTC. Protein product: CASLRLAGLSSYNEQFF.

V usage is TRBV6-6 and J usage is TRBJ1-5, with TRBD1 matching over 9 bases. The CDR3 spans 16 residues. V trimming: 5 bases; J trimming: 5 bases; junction bases outside the gene matches: 10. Germline-derived CDR1 and CDR2 are MNHNY and SVGAGI (reference sequence). The CDR3 loop reads CASSPGQGTVYQPQHF. The DNA for the CDR3 is TGTGCCAGCAGTCCAGGACAGGGGACGGTATATCAGCCCCAGCATTTT.

This chain connects TRBV5-1 to TRBJ2-2; 11 bases agree with TRBD2. Losses at the gene ends were 0 bases for V and 6 bases for J; bases not matched to a gene: 10. CDR3 size: 18 residues. Germline V gives CDR1 SGHRS, CDR2 YFSETQ. DNA of the CDR3: TGCGCCAGCAGCTTGGCATCCCAATCTAGCGGGAGGCCCGGGGAGCTGTTTTTT. Amino acids: CASSLASQSSGRPGELFF.

CDR3 amino acids: CASSLGTSSVEQFF. The CDR3 coding sequence is TGTGCCAGCAGCTTGGGGACTAGTTCGGTTGAGCAGTTCTTC. This chain links TRBV5-4 with TRBJ2-1; 7 bases map to TRBD2. V trimming: 0 bases; J trimming: 9 bases; junction bases outside the gene matches: 6. Germline V CDR1 and CDR2: SGHNT, YYREEE (reference sequence). The CDR3 has 14 amino acids.

The rearrangement uses TRBV11-2 and TRBJ2-1; 8 bases fit TRBD2. Trimming removed 1 base from V and 0 bases from J; junction bases left unmatched: 11. The germline V gene encodes CDR1 SGHAT and CDR2 FQNNGV. This CDR3 region has 19 residues. The CDR3 nucleotides read TGTGCCAGCAGCTTAGTGCCCCGGGAGGGGGGGGTCTCCTACAATGAGCAGTTCTTC. This encodes CASSLVPREGGVSYNEQFF.

V usage is TRBV5-4 and J usage is TRBJ2-5; TRBD2 aligns across 10 bases. The J call may be wrong; the DNA end is better matched by TRBJ2-7. This CDR3 comprises 16 residues. Germline CDR1 is SGHNT and CDR2 is YYREEE (reference sequence). The CDR3 is CASSPRVSGRDYEQYF. In DNA form, the CDR3 reads TGTGCCAGCAGCCCGAGGGTGAGCGGGAGGGACTACGAGCAGTACTTC.

The chain recombines TRBV28 with TRBJ2-7, with 8 nucleotides matching TRBD1. The CDR3 loop spans 15 amino acids. Germline V gives CDR1 MDHEN, CDR2 SYDVKM. With V trimmed by 3 bases and J by 2 bases, 6 bases remained unmatched. CDR3 coding DNA: TGTGCCAGCAGTTTTAGCACAGGGGGGCCCTACGAGCAGTACTTC. As protein: CASSFSTGGPYEQYF.

This chain connects TRBV7-2 to TRBJ2-7; tentative D call: TRBD2 (6 bases). Trimming took off 4 bases at V and 2 bases at J, with 15 bases between the two ends. The germline V gene has CDR1 SGHTA and CDR2 FQGNSA. This CDR3 is built from 15 residues. CDR3 nucleotides: TGTGCCAGCAGCTCCAGGACTAACGGTCCCTACGAGCAGTACTTC. Encoded protein: CASSSRTNGPYEQYF.

This rearrangement joins TRBV13 to TRBJ2-7; TRBD1 matches at 12 bases. CDR1 and CDR2 from the germline V gene are PRHDT and FYEKMQ (reference sequence). V lost 3 bases and J lost 6; bases outside the gene matches: 3. This CDR3 contains 14 residues. CDR3 sequence (DNA): TGTGCCAGCAGCTTGGGACAGGGGGCGTCCGAGCAGTACTTC. Protein sequence: CASSLGQGASEQYF.

The chain recombines TRBV29-1 with TRBJ2-7; a weak D match, TRBD1 (5 bases). The CDR3 totals 15 residues. Germline V lookup: CDR1 SQVTM, CDR2 ANQGSEA. Trimming took off 4 bases at V and 2 bases at J, with 18 bases between the two ends. CDR3 coding DNA: TGCAGCGTTGTACAGGTTAAGGGGAAACCCTACGAGCAGTACTTC. It encodes CSVVQVKGKPYEQYF.

The rearrangement joins TRBV6-6 to TRBJ1-1, with D hard to call. The CDR3 consists of 12 residues. Per germline, CDR1 MNHNY and CDR2 SVGAGI (reference sequence). Between the trimmed V and J ends, which lost 9 bases and 3 bases, there was a span of 11 bases. CDR3 coding DNA: TGTGCCAGTTCGTTTGAGGACACTGAAGCTTTCTTT. Encoded protein: CASSFEDTEAFF.

The chain joins TRBV28 to TRBJ2-4; TRBD2 matches 7 bases. Germline CDR1 and CDR2: MDHEN and SYDVKM. The trim removed 3 bases at V and 7 bases at J, leaving 3 bases unmatched. This CDR3 is 13 amino acids long. CDR3 sequence (DNA): TGTGCCAGCAGTTTCGGGGGGAGGAACATTCAGTACTTC. Translation: CASSFGGRNIQYF.

V and J are TRBV10-3 and TRBJ1-1, with 7 bases fitting TRBD1. This CDR3 spans 14 amino acids. Germline V gene data show CDR1 as ENHRY and CDR2 as SYGVKD. Trimming cost V 3 bases and J 1 base; bases outside gene matches: 2. The CDR3 bases are TGTGCCATCAGTGACAGGGGGACGAACACTGAAGCTTTCTTT. This encodes CAISDRGTNTEAFF.

This chain uses TRBV4-1 with TRBJ1-2; TRBD1 matches at 9 bases. The V and J ends lost 1 base and 7 bases, in that order; junction bases with no gene match: 16. Germline CDR1 MGHRA, CDR2 YSYEKL. CDR3 size: 18 residues. This CDR3 reads CASSQGARDRAKGSGYTF. The DNA for the CDR3 is TGCGCCAGCAGCCAAGGGGCACGGGACAGGGCCAAAGGGTCTGGCTACACCTTC.